These 27 T cell receptor beta chains originate from one sample sequenced in a study of T cell repertoires in cytomegalovirus infection (dated by TCRdb to about 2019). Sequencing instrument: Illumina HiSeq 1500. TCRdb ran its own pipeline on the public reads, namely fastp trimming at Q25 and MiXCR clone calling, and kept in-frame beta chains. Rows with one shared CDR3 protein collapse into an entry with the most common genes and DNA. The sample records about 150,000 distinct CDR3 sequences, 15% to 20% of which are singletons. The ten largest clones take up 18% of the sample. Specimen: CD8+ T cells from PBMCs. The receptors were gathered from a human donor in good health (CMV status not recorded). Some clones in this sample may be carry-over from other donors' samples.

As for this clonotype: Here the CDR3 omits its conserved ending phenylalanine or tryptophan, so a read error is the likely source. The chain couples TRBV7-9 to TRBJ2-7, with TRBD1 identical over 10 bases. The CDR3 runs to 16 residues. Germline V gene lookup returns CDR1 SEHNR and CDR2 FQNEAQ (reference sequence). J gave up 4 bases and V 8 bases, and 14 bases lay outside the gene matches. The CDR3 sequence: CASGRERDRGYYEQYL. The CDR3 nucleotides are TGTGCCAGCGGACGGGAGAGGGACAGGGGATATTACGAGCAGTACTTG.

This clonotype was observed a handful of times. The CDR3 nucleotides are TGTGCCAGCAGTTACTCGATTATAAGGGCCGCAGCTGAAAAAGAGACCCAGTACTTC. This encodes CASSYSIIRAAAEKETQYF. This chain links TRBV6-2 or TRBV6-3 with TRBJ2-5; unclear D gene. V was trimmed by 0 bases and J by 3 bases, leaving 23 bases between them. Germline lookup yields CDR1 MNHEY and CDR2 SVGEGT. The CDR3 totals 19 residues.

The table lists this clonotype with a few counts. V is TRBV27 and J is TRBJ2-1; D might be TRBD1 (6 bases). Germline values: CDR1 MNHEY, CDR2 SMNVEV (reference sequence). With 3 bases removed from V and 4 bases from J, the gap between germline ends came to 13 bases. The CDR3 extends over 15 amino acids. CDR3 in DNA: TGTGCCAGCAGTTTTCGGAAAGGGGGATACAATGAGCAGTTCTTC. Translated, it gives CASSFRKGGYNEQFF.

This clonotype was counted only a few times. This sequence joins TRBV2 and TRBJ2-7; 7 nucleotides agree with TRBD1. The V segment lost 7 bases and the J segment 0 bases; nucleotides outside the gene matches: 3. The length of the CDR3 is 13 residues. CDR1 SNHLY and CDR2 FYNNEI come from the germline V gene. Here the CDR3 reads CASTYRGSYEQYF. DNA of the CDR3: TGTGCCAGCACCTACAGGGGCTCCTACGAGCAGTACTTC. Variable domain in full (rest from reference TRBV2 and TRBJ2-7): EPEVTQTPSHQVTQMGQEVILRCVPISNHLYFYWYRQILGQKVEFLVSFYNNEISEKSEIFDDQFSVERPDGSNFTLKIRSTKLEDSAMYFCASTYRGSYEQYFGPGTRLTVT.

This clonotype was counted between two and nine times. The chain couples TRBV12-3 or TRBV12-4 to TRBJ2-1; D possibly matches TRBD1 or TRBD2 (6 bases each). The CDR3 length is 14 residues. V shed 7 bases and J shed 3 bases, with 13 bases lying between them. The CDR3 sequence: CASTTGTVYNEQFF. The CDR3, as DNA: TGTGCCAGCACAACAGGGACTGTCTACAATGAGCAGTTCTTC.

The chain couples TRBV20-1 to TRBJ2-5; TRBD2 matches 8 bases. Germline values: CDR1 DFQATT, CDR2 SNEGSKA (reference sequence). The CDR3 contains 16 residues. This chain's CDR3 is CSAWRPGLAGGETQYF. The DNA for the CDR3 is TGCAGCGCCTGGCGCCCAGGACTAGCAGGCGGAGAGACCCAGTACTTC.

Only a few counts were recorded for this clonotype. The chain employs TRBV27 and TRBJ2-2; D is undetermined. The V end was cut by 6 bases, the J end by 6 bases, with 8 bases between. CDR3 size: 12 residues. The germline gives CDR1 MNHEY, CDR2 SMNVEV (reference sequence). The CDR3 DNA reads TGTGCCAGCAGGGTCCTCGCCGGGGAGCTGTTTTTT. Protein product: CASRVLAGELFF.

This clonotype was observed a few times. The chain combines TRBV10-3 with TRBJ2-7, with 9 positions matching TRBD1. The CDR3 has 18 residues. V trimming: 2 bases; J trimming: 0 bases; junction bases outside the gene matches: 11. Germline V CDR1 and CDR2: ENHRY, SYGVKD. The CDR3 region has the DNA TGTGCCATCAGTGAGCCGGGTACGCCGGGACAGGGCTCCTACGAGCAGTACTTC. It encodes CAISEPGTPGQGSYEQYF.

The chain's CDR3 is CASSQTGSEQFF. The CDR3 nucleotides read TGTGCCAGCAGCCAGACAGGGAGTGAGCAGTTCTTC. This rearrangement joins TRBV7-3 to TRBJ2-1; 7 bases are a match to TRBD1. Trimming cost V 5 bases and J 9 bases; bases outside gene matches: 4. Germline V gene lookup returns CDR1 SGHTA and CDR2 FQGTGA. This CDR3 contains 12 residues.

The CDR3 here is CASSEVKGRYEQYF. The CDR3 DNA reads TGTGCCAGCAGTGAAGTTAAGGGGCGCTACGAGCAGTACTTC. The V gene is TRBV6-1, the J gene TRBJ2-7; D is possibly TRBD1 (5 bases). This CDR3 is 14 amino acids long. Germline CDR1 is MNHNS and CDR2 is SASEGT. V was pared by 1 base and J by 3 bases, with 10 bases between.

This clonotype was recorded a few times. The rearrangement uses TRBV28 and TRBJ1-5; D is perhaps TRBD1 (5 bases). Trimming left V 5 bases short and J 13 bases short, with 12 bases between. The CDR3 extends over 11 amino acids. The V gene's germline CDR1 is MDHEN and CDR2 SYDVKM. The CDR3 spells CASSRGRPQHF. The DNA of the CDR3 is TGTGCCAGCAGTCGGGGACGCCCTCAGCATTTT.

This clonotype was found a few times. The V call is TRBV20-1, the J call TRBJ2-2; D unclear. The CDR3 runs 16 residues. Germline values: CDR1 DFQATT, CDR2 SNEGSKA (reference sequence). The V and J ends lost 4 bases and 6 bases respectively, with 21 bases between them. CDR3 sequence: CSATSREGFPAGELFF. The CDR3 DNA reads as TGCAGTGCTACCTCCCGAGAAGGATTCCCTGCCGGGGAGCTGTTTTTT.

This clonotype is deemed medium-sized (0.01 to 0.1%). V and J are TRBV6-2 or TRBV6-3 and TRBJ2-1; D is perhaps TRBD2 (6 bases). Germline V gene sequence: CDR1 MNHEY, CDR2 SVGEGT. With 5 bases removed from V and 1 base from J, the gap between germline ends came to 12 bases. The CDR3 has 15 residues. The CDR3 DNA sequence: TGTGCCAGCAGTACGTTGGGGGGTTCCTACAATGAGCAGTTCTTC. Translated: CASSTLGGSYNEQFF.

About this clonotype itself: At one end the junction does not follow the germline gene, possibly because of a read error. This chain uses TRBV28 with TRBJ2-6; either TRBD1 or TRBD2 may supply D (5 bases each). The CDR3 runs 17 residues. Germline V gene lookup returns CDR1 MDHEN and CDR2 SYDVKM. The CDR3 coding sequence is TGTGCCAGCAGTTTATTCCTGGGGGATTCTGGGGCCAACGGCCTGACTTTC. This gives the protein CASSLFLGDSGANGLTF.

This clonotype was observed a few times. The chain combines TRBV28 with TRBJ2-1; 7 positions agree with TRBD2. V dropped 2 bases and J dropped 3; count of bases not matched to a gene: 13. Germline V gene sequence: CDR1 MDHEN, CDR2 SYDVKM. This CDR3 is built from 18 residues. CDR3 sequence: CASSLRRGNAGSYNEQFF. The CDR3 nucleotides are TGTGCCAGCAGTTTACGGCGGGGGAACGCGGGGAGCTACAATGAGCAGTTCTTC.

This clonotype has only one observation. The chain carries TRBV28 and TRBJ1-1, with D maybe TRBD1 (5 bases). This CDR3 is built from 14 residues. V lost 4 bases to trimming and J lost 2 bases, with 11 bases between them. CDR1 and CDR2 from the germline V gene are MDHEN and SYDVKM. The CDR3 loop is CASSSGLRNTEAFF. CDR3 coding DNA: TGTGCCAGCAGTTCGGGACTGAGAAACACTGAAGCTTTCTTT. Using reference TRBV28 and TRBJ1-1 for the parts outside the CDR3, the full variable domain is DVKVTQSSRYLVKRTGEKVFLECVQDMDHENMFWYRQDPGLGLRLIYFSYDVKMKEKGDIPEGYSVSREKKERFSLILESASTNQTSMYLCASSSGLRNTEAFFGQGTRLTVV.

This chain joins TRBV4-1 and TRBJ2-1; 8 bases line up with TRBD2. CDR3 length: 18 residues. CDR1 MGHRA and CDR2 YSYEKL come from the germline V gene. The ends lost 0 bases at V and 9 bases at J; junction bases unmatched: 16. The DNA for the CDR3 is TGCGCCAGCAGCCAAGATTTAACAATACGGACCGGGGGGGTTGAGCAGTTCTTC. This translates into CASSQDLTIRTGGVEQFF.

This clonotype was counted a single time. The genes are TRBV6-2 or TRBV6-3 and TRBJ2-2; 7 bases are a match to TRBD1. The V and J ends lost 8 bases and 6 bases, in that order; junction bases with no gene match: 12. The CDR3 has 15 residues. CDR1 is MNHEY, CDR2 SVGEGT, per germline. The CDR3 nucleotides read TGTGCCAGCGGGTATCGACAGGGATTAGCCGGGGAGCTGTTTTTT. Protein: CASGYRQGLAGELFF.

The chain joins TRBV5-6 to TRBJ1-2; 8 nucleotides match TRBD1. The CDR3 spans 15 residues. Germline CDR1 reads SGHDT; CDR2 reads YYEEEE. Germline trimming cut 4 bases from V and 7 bases from J; bases unmatched to any gene: 12. CDR3 region: CASSTRGRVVVGYTF. The CDR3 DNA sequence: TGTGCCAGCAGCACCAGGGGGCGCGTCGTCGTTGGCTACACCTTC.

The rearrangement links TRBV6-1 to TRBJ2-1; D possibly corresponds to TRBD1 (6 bases). The CDR3 is 15 residues long. V lost 6 bases and J lost 8, with 20 bases in between. Germline assignment: CDR1 MNHNS and CDR2 SASEGT. The CDR3 bases are TGTGCCAGCAGCTTTGGGGGCCGGGGTTGGGATGAGCAGTTCTTC. Its protein product is CASSFGGRGWDEQFF.

This clonotype was detected only a few times. The chain employs TRBV28 and TRBJ2-7, with 11 nucleotides matching TRBD1. From germline, CDR1 is MDHEN and CDR2 SYDVKM. Trimming at V came to 4 bases and at J to 3 bases, leaving 11 bases not matched to a gene. There are 17 residues in the CDR3. The CDR3 DNA is TGTGCCAGCAGTTCTAGGGACAGGGGGAGACATGACTACGAGCAGTACTTC. Residues: CASSSRDRGRHDYEQYF.

In its sample, this clonotype was seen a few times. This chain uses TRBV20-1 with TRBJ1-2; 7 bases match TRBD1. V shed 6 bases, J shed 8 bases, and the junction held 9 bases outside the gene matches. CDR1 is DFQATT, CDR2 SNEGSKA, per germline (reference sequence). The CDR3 sequence is 12 residues long. CDR3 in amino acids: CSATGDGRGYTF. The CDR3 coding sequence is TGCAGTGCAACAGGGGATGGACGCGGCTACACCTTC.

The chain combines TRBV6-1 with TRBJ1-1, with D unclear. CDR3 length equals 12 residues. Germline lookup yields CDR1 MNHNS and CDR2 SASEGT. V lost 4 bases, J lost 1 base, and 4 bases lay in between. The CDR3 loop is CASSVQNTEAFF. The DNA for the CDR3 is TGTGCCAGCAGTGTTCAGAACACTGAAGCTTTCTTT.

The sample holds a few counts of this clonotype. The chain combines TRBV3-1 with TRBJ2-1; 11 positions agree with TRBD2. Trimming took 3 bases from V and 2 from J; bases not matched to a gene: 9. The CDR3 runs 18 residues. Germline V lookup: CDR1 LGHDT, CDR2 YNNKEL (reference sequence). For the CDR3, the DNA is TGTGCCAGCAGCCAGGGGTGGGAACTAGCGGGGGCCTACAATGAGCAGTTCTTC. Translated: CASSQGWELAGAYNEQFF.

This clonotype was counted ten times or more. CDR3 sequence reads: CASSEIPGANQPQHF. The CDR3 region has the DNA TGTGCCAGCAGTGAAATTCCAGGGGCCAATCAGCCCCAGCATTTT. The chain recombines TRBV6-1 with TRBJ1-5; TRBD1 is a possible D gene (6 bases). Trimming stripped 2 bases from V and 3 bases from J, with 11 bases between. Germline V lookup: CDR1 MNHNS, CDR2 SASEGT. This CDR3 is built from 15 residues.

A few counts support this clonotype. The V call is TRBV12-5, the J call TRBJ1-1; 9 nucleotides line up with TRBD1. Germline V gives CDR1 LGHNT, CDR2 FRNRAP. The CDR3 loop spans 17 amino acids. The junction had 11 bases not matched to a gene; V was cut back by 5 bases and J by 1 base. The CDR3 loop is CASGLLRTGEENTEAFF. CDR3 nucleotides: TGTGCTAGTGGTCTACTTCGGACAGGGGAAGAGAACACTGAAGCTTTCTTT.

The rearrangement links TRBV25-1 to TRBJ1-1; unclear D gene. Germline lookup yields CDR1 MGHDK and CDR2 SYGVNS. Deletions cut 6 bases from V and 3 bases from J, with 11 bases between. There are 13 residues in the CDR3. The CDR3 nucleotides are TGTGCCAGCAGCGAGCGCGAACACACTGAAGCTTTCTTT. It codes for CASSEREHTEAFF.